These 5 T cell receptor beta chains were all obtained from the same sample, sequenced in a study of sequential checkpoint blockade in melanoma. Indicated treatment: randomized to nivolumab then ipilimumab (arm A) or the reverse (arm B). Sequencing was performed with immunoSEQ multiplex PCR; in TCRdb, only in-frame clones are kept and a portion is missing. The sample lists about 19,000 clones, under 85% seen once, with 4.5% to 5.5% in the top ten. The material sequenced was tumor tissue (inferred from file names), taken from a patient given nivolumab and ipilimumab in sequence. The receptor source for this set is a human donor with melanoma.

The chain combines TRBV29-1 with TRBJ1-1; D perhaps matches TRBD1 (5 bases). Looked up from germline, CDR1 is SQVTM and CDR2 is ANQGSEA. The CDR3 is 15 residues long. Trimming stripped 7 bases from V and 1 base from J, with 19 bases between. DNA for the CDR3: TGCAGCGCATCCGGGACCTTATTTGGGAACACTGAAGCTTTCTTT. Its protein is CSASGTLFGNTEAFF.

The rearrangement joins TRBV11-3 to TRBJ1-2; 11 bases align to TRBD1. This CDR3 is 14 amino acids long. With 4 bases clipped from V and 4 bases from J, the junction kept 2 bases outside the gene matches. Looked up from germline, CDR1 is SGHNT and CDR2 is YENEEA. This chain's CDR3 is CASSSGQGAYGYTF. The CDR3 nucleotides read TGTGCCAGCAGCTCAGGACAGGGGGCCTATGGCTACACCTTC.

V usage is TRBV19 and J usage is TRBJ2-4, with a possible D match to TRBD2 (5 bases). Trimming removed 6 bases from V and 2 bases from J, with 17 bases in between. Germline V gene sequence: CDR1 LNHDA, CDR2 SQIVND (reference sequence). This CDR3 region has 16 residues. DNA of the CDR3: TGTGCCAGTAGGGACTCTGGCTACAGTACCAAAAACATTCAGTACTTC. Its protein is CASRDSGYSTKNIQYF.

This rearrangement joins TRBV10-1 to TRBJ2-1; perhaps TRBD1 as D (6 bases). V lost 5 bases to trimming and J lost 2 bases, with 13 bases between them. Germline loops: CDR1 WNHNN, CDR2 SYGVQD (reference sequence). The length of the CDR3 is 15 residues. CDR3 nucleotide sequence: TGCGCCAGCAGTTTGAACAGGGAACCCTACAATGAGCAGTTCTTC. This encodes CASSLNREPYNEQFF.

CDR3 amino acids: CASGPTGEAFF. In DNA form, the CDR3 reads TGTGCTAGTGGTCCGACAGGGGAAGCTTTCTTT. The genes are TRBV12-5 and TRBJ1-1; 7 nucleotides agree with TRBD1. V lost 5 bases, J lost 8 bases, and 2 bases stayed unmatched. Germline V gives CDR1 LGHNT, CDR2 FRNRAP. The CDR3 has 11 amino acids.